What follows are 7 T cell receptor beta chains derived from one specimen sequenced in a study of OX40 agonist ivuxolimab in advanced cancers. Libraries were made using the immunoSEQ multiplex PCR assay. Here the immuneACCESS table is served through TCRdb, limited to in-frame sequences with V and J called. Missing clones are a known gap in these copies; in checked studies unresolved V genes cover under half, and the rest lacks a known reason. For this sample there are 80,000 or so clones; about 86% appear just once. The ten largest make up approximately 8% of the sample. Material: CD4+ or CD8+ T cells sorted from blood, obtained in a trial of the OX40 agonist ivuxolimab. The receptor source for this set is an adult with an advanced solid tumor such as melanoma, head and neck, liver or kidney cancer.

The chain is built from TRBV7-9 and TRBJ2-6, with a tentative D call TRBD1 (6 bases). The CDR3 has 14 amino acids. V was clipped by 6 bases and J by 0 bases, with 6 bases between them. CDR1 is SEHNR and CDR2 is FQNEAQ in the germline V gene (reference sequence). CDR3 in amino acids: CASRGGSGANVLTF. CDR3 in DNA: TGTGCCAGCAGAGGGGGCTCTGGGGCCAACGTCCTGACTTTC.

V is TRBV6-6 and J is TRBJ1-3; D may be TRBD1 (5 bases). This CDR3 is 15 amino acids long. Looked up from germline, CDR1 is MNHNY and CDR2 is SVGAGI (reference sequence). With 6 bases removed from V and 4 bases from J, the gap between germline ends came to 16 bases. This chain's CDR3 is CASSLGRRDGNTIYF. DNA of the CDR3: TGTGCCAGCAGCCTGGGACGGCGAGACGGAAACACCATATATTTT.

The chain joins TRBV9 to TRBJ1-2; 8 nucleotides line up with TRBD1. The CDR3 length is 14 residues. CDR1 is SGDLS, CDR2 YYNGEE, per germline. V lost 3 bases and J lost 7; bases outside the gene matches: 8. The CDR3 DNA sequence: TGTGCCAGCAGCGCATCAGGGGGCGCCAGTGGCTACACCTTC. Amino acids: CASSASGGASGYTF.

This clone turned up a few times. The chain carries TRBV9 and TRBJ2-7, with D hard to call. Germline CDR1 SGDLS, CDR2 YYNGEE. Trimming stripped 5 bases from V and 1 base from J, with 7 bases between. The length of the CDR3 is 12 residues. In DNA form, the CDR3 reads TGTGCCAGCAGTCCTCCATCCTACGAGCAGTACTTC. Residues: CASSPPSYEQYF.

The rearrangement links TRBV9 to TRBJ2-7, with D possibly being TRBD1 or TRBD2 (6 bases each). The V gene lost 0 bases and the J gene lost 5 bases, with 9 bases spanning the gap. CDR1 is SGDLS, CDR2 YYNGEE, per germline. The CDR3 runs 13 residues. This CDR3 reads CASSVVGGDEQYF. The CDR3 bases are TGTGCCAGCAGCGTAGTCGGGGGCGACGAGCAGTACTTC.

V is TRBV5-5 and J is TRBJ2-3; no clear D gene. V lost 6 bases and J lost 6, with 17 bases in between. The CDR3 is made up of 14 amino acids. The V gene's germline CDR1 is SGHKS and CDR2 YYEKEE (reference sequence). CDR3 in DNA: TGTGCCAGCATCCCCCTTTCGGGTCCGGATACGCAGTATTTT. Residues: CASIPLSGPDTQYF. Based on the CDR3 plus reference TRBV5-5 and TRBJ2-3, the full variable domain is DAGVTQSPTHLIKTRGQQVTLRCSPISGHKSVSWYQQVLGQGPQFIFQYYEKEERGRGNFPDRFSARQFPNYSSELNVNALLLGDSALYLCASIPLSGPDTQYFGPGTRLTVL.

The chain employs TRBV6-5 and TRBJ1-5; 10 bases match TRBD1. This CDR3 comprises 15 residues. The junction had 5 bases not matched to a gene; V was cut back by 6 bases and J by 3 bases. Germline CDR1 and CDR2: MNHEY and SVGAGI. The chain's CDR3 is CASSWTGGYNQPQHF. The CDR3 nucleotides are TGTGCCAGCAGCTGGACAGGGGGTTACAATCAGCCCCAGCATTTT.